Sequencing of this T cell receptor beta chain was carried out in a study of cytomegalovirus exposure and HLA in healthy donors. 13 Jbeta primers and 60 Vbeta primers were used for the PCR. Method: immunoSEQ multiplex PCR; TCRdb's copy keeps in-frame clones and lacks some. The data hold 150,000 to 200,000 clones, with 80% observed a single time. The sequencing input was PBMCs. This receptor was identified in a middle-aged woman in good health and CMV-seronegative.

This CDR3 reads CAISESNQDYEQYF. CDR3 DNA: TGTGCCATCAGTGAGTCGAATCAGGACTACGAGCAGTACTTC. The chain couples TRBV10-3 to TRBJ2-7, with unresolved D. V lost 0 bases to trimming and J lost 3 bases, with 9 bases between them. The germline gives CDR1 ENHRY, CDR2 SYGVKD. The CDR3 extends over 14 amino acids.